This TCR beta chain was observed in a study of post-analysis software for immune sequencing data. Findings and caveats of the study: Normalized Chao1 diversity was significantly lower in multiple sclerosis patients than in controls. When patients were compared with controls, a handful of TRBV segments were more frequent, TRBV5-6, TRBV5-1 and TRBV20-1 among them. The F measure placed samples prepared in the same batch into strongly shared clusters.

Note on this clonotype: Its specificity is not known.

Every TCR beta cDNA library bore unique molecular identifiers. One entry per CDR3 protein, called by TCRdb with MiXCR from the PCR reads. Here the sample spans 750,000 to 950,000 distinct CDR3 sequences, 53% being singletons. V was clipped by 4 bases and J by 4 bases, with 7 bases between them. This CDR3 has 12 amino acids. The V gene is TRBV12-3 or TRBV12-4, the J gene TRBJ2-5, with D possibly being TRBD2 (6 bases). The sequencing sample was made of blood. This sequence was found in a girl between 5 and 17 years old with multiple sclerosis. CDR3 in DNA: TGTGCCAGCAGTTCAGCGGGAGAGACCCAGTACTTC. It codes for CASSSAGETQYF.